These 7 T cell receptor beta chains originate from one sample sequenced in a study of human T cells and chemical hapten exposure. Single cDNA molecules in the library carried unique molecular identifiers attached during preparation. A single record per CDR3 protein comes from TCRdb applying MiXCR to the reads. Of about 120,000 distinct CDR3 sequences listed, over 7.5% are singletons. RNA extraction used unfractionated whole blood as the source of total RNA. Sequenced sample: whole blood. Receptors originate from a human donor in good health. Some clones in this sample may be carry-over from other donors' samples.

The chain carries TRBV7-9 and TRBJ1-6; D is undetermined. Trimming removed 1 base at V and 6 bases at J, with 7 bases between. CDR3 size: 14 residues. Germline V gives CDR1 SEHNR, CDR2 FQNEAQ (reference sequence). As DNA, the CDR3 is TGTGCCAGCAGCTTAGAATTCTCTAATTCACCCCTCCACTTT. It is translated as CASSLEFSNSPLHF.

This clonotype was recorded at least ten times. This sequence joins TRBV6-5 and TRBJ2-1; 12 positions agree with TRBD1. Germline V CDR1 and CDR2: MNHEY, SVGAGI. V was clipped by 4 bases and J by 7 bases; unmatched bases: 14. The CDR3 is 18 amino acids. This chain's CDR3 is CASSLIAPGQGALNEQFF. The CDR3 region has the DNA TGTGCCAGCAGTTTAATAGCGCCGGGACAGGGGGCTCTGAATGAGCAGTTCTTC.

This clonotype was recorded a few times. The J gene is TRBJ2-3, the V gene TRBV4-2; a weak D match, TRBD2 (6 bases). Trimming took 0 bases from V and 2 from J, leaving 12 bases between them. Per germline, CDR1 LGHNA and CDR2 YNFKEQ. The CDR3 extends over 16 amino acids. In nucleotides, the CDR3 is TGTGCCAGCAGCCAAGATCCCGGACTATCCACAGATACGCAGTATTTT. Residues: CASSQDPGLSTDTQYF.

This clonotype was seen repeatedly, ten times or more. Here the CDR3 DNA reads TGTGCCACCAGCAGATCCTTAGCGGGCCGCACAGATACGCAGTATTTT. This translates into CATSRSLAGRTDTQYF. The V call is TRBV15, the J call TRBJ2-3; 7 positions agree with TRBD2. Germline lookup yields CDR1 LNHNV and CDR2 YYDKDF (reference sequence). The CDR3 is 16 residues long. Losses at the gene ends were 2 bases for V and 1 base for J; bases not matched to a gene: 6.

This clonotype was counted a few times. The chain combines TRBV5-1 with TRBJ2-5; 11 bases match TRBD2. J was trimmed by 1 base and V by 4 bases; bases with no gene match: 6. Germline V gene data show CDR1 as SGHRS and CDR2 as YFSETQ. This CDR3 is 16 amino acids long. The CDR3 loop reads CASSPTTSGAQETQYF. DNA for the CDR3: TGCGCCAGCAGCCCCACGACTAGCGGGGCCCAAGAGACCCAGTACTTC.

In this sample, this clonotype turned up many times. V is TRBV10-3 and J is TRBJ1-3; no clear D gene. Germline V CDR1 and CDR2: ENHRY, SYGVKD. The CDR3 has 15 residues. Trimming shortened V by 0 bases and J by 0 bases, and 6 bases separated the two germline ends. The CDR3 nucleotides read TGTGCCATCAGTGAGTCCCAGTACTCTGGAAACACCATATATTTT. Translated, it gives CAISESQYSGNTIYF.

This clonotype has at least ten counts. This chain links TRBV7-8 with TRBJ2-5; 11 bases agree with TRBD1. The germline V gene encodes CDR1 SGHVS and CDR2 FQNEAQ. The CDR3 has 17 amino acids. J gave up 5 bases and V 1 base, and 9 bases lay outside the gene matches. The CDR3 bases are TGTGCCAGCAGCTTAGGGGTGGGACAGGGGGTGAGGGAGACCCAGTACTTC. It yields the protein CASSLGVGQGVRETQYF.